Each of the 29 T cell receptor beta chains below was sequenced from the same sample in a study of T cell repertoires in cytomegalovirus infection. TCRdb used MiXCR to reprocess the reads, holding one entry per CDR3 protein. The table records around 900,000 distinct CDR3 sequences, less than 35% of them present only once. These receptors are not linked to any known antigen. Sequencing used cultured CD8+ T cells from PBMCs, obtained from culture after CMV antigen stimulation. The receptors were sampled from a human donor in good health (CMV status not recorded). Some clones in this sample may be carry-over from other donors' samples.

The chain couples TRBV4-1 to TRBJ1-2, with D perhaps matching TRBD1 (5 bases). The CDR3 runs to 15 residues. Germline-derived CDR1 and CDR2 are MGHRA and YSYEKL. V was clipped by 3 bases and J by 2 bases, with 13 bases between them. The CDR3 DNA reads as TGCGCCAGCAGCCAGAGAGGGGAATCGAACTATGGCTACACCTTC. It is translated as CASSQRGESNYGYTF.

The V gene is TRBV7-9, the J gene TRBJ2-1; tentative D call: TRBD1 (6 bases). Per germline, CDR1 SEHNR and CDR2 FQNEAQ (reference sequence). V was cut by 5 bases and J by 5 bases, with 13 bases left in between. This CDR3 is 14 amino acids long. CDR3 protein: CASSPGHDDNEQFF. The CDR3 nucleotides read TGTGCCAGCAGCCCGGGACACGACGACAATGAGCAGTTCTTC.

The V gene is TRBV19, the J gene TRBJ1-5, with TRBD1 identical over 10 bases. V lost 5 bases, J lost 2 bases, and 15 bases stayed unmatched. The CDR3 consists of 19 residues. In germline, CDR1 is LNHDA, CDR2 SQIVND (reference sequence). The CDR3 is CASSSGRTGGPWGNQPQHF. The CDR3 nucleotides are TGTGCCAGTAGTTCCGGCCGGACAGGGGGTCCTTGGGGCAATCAGCCCCAGCATTTT. Looking up the rest from reference TRBV19 and TRBJ1-5 gives the full variable domain: DGGITQSPKYLFRKEGQNVTLSCEQNLNHDAMYWYRQDPGQGLRLIYYSQIVNDFQKGDIAEGYSVSREKKESFPLTVTSAQKNPTAFYLCASSSGRTGGPWGNQPQHFGDGTRLSIL.

The chain's CDR3 is CASSQAGGADTQYF. The CDR3 coding sequence is TGTGCCAGCAGCCAAGCCGGAGGGGCAGATACGCAGTATTTT. The V gene is TRBV4-2, the J gene TRBJ2-3, with a possible D match to TRBD2 (6 bases). The CDR3 totals 14 residues. Per germline, CDR1 LGHNA and CDR2 YNFKEQ. The germline V and J ends were trimmed by 1 base and 4 bases, with 9 bases remaining between them.

About this clonotype: One end of the junction does not line up with germline, which may come from a read error. The chain couples TRBV7-3 to TRBJ1-1; possibly TRBD1 for D (5 bases). The germline CDR1 and CDR2 sequences are SGHTA and FQGTGA. This CDR3 comprises 13 residues. CDR3 nucleotide sequence: TGTGCCAGCAGCGTAACCCAGGGAACTGAAGCTTTCTTT. The encoded protein is CASSVTQGTEAFF.

This chain joins TRBV5-6 and TRBJ2-1; D possibly corresponds to TRBD1 (7 bases). V was shortened by 4 bases and J by 5 bases, with 19 bases between the two germline ends. CDR3 length: 16 residues. Germline V gene sequence: CDR1 SGHDT, CDR2 YYEEEE. CDR3 in DNA: TGTGCCAGCAGCGGCGGGACAGTCCGTCTAGACAATGAGCAGTTCTTC. The encoded protein is CASSGGTVRLDNEQFF. Looking up the rest from reference TRBV5-6 and TRBJ2-1 gives the full variable domain: DAGVTQSPTHLIKTRGQQVTLRCSPKSGHDTVSWYQQALGQGPQFIFQYYEEEERQRGNFPDRFSGHQFPNYSSELNVNALLLGDSALYLCASSGGTVRLDNEQFFGPGTRLTVL.

This sequence joins TRBV10-3 and TRBJ1-6; the D is unclear. The CDR3 runs 16 residues. Between the trimmed V and J ends, which lost 3 bases and 0 bases, there was a span of 9 bases. Per germline, CDR1 ENHRY and CDR2 SYGVKD. CDR3 coding DNA: TGTGCCATCAGTGACACCTCGAGCTCCTATAATTCACCCCTCCACTTT. Translated: CAISDTSSSYNSPLHF.

There are a few counts of this clonotype. This chain uses TRBV2 with TRBJ2-7, with 8 bases fitting TRBD2. The CDR3 length is 16 residues. J was trimmed by 1 base and V by 2 bases; bases with no gene match: 7. Germline V gene sequence: CDR1 SNHLY, CDR2 FYNNEI. Here the CDR3 reads CASSELASGLSYEQYF. The CDR3 nucleotides read TGTGCCAGCAGTGAATTAGCTAGCGGGCTGTCCTACGAGCAGTACTTC.

This clonotype came up many times. The rearrangement uses TRBV7-6 and TRBJ2-1, with TRBD1 identical over 8 bases. Unmatched junction bases numbered 11, after V lost 5 bases and J lost 8 bases. The germline V gene encodes CDR1 SGHVS and CDR2 FNYEAQ. This CDR3 comprises 15 residues. The CDR3 sequence: CASSLLDRVGDEQFF. CDR3 in DNA: TGTGCCAGCAGCCTATTGGACAGGGTTGGGGATGAGCAGTTCTTC.

The V call is TRBV6-2 or TRBV6-3, the J call TRBJ2-1; either TRBD1 or TRBD2 may supply D (6 bases each). The V gene's germline CDR1 is MNHEY and CDR2 SVGEGT. This CDR3 comprises 19 residues. V was pared by 6 bases and J by 4 bases, with 28 bases between. CDR3 region: CASRGGSLFRTIKYNEQFF. CDR3 coding DNA: TGTGCCAGCAGAGGGGGGTCCCTGTTCCGGACAATAAAGTACAATGAGCAGTTCTTC.

This rearrangement joins TRBV6-2 or TRBV6-3 to TRBJ2-5; 8 nucleotides agree with TRBD2. The CDR3 is 14 residues long. The trim removed 7 bases at V and 4 bases at J, leaving 8 bases unmatched. Per the germline V gene, CDR1 is MNHEY and CDR2 is SVGEGT. The CDR3 DNA is TGTGCCAGCATGCGAGCGGGGGCCCGAGAGACCCAGTACTTC. Translation gives CASMRAGARETQYF.

In this sample, this clonotype turned up many times. V and J are TRBV6-6 and TRBJ1-1; D gene ambiguous. Germline V gene lookup returns CDR1 MNHNY and CDR2 SVGAGI (reference sequence). V was trimmed by 2 bases and J by 2 bases, leaving 6 bases between them. This CDR3 is built from 13 residues. The CDR3 region has the DNA TGTGCCAGCAGTTACGAGTCCAACACTGAAGCTTTCTTT. Translating gives CASSYESNTEAFF.

This clonotype has just a few counts. The chain has TRBV7-9 and TRBJ1-2, with D perhaps TRBD1 (5 bases). Germline CDR1 reads SEHNR; CDR2 reads FQNEAQ (reference sequence). The CDR3 contains 15 residues. V lost 4 bases, J lost 4 bases, and 16 bases lay in between. The CDR3 is CASSSSPGEPYGYTF. DNA of the CDR3: TGTGCCAGCAGCTCCTCCCCGGGGGAACCCTATGGCTACACCTTC.

In its sample, this clonotype was seen once. J is TRBJ2-5 and V is TRBV12-3 or TRBV12-4, with 13 bases identical to TRBD2. This CDR3 has 15 residues. The V gene end was trimmed by 6 bases and the J gene end by 4 bases; junction bases not matched to a gene: 5. The CDR3 protein is CASRRLAGGGETQYF. In DNA form, the CDR3 reads TGTGCCAGCAGGAGACTAGCGGGGGGCGGAGAGACCCAGTACTTC.

The chain recombines TRBV6-6 with TRBJ2-3; D is ambiguous. Germline CDR1 reads MNHNY; CDR2 reads SVGAGI (reference sequence). This CDR3 spans 15 amino acids. Trimming left V 0 bases short and J 6 bases short, with 13 bases between. CDR3 residues: CASSYSGSPADTQYF. CDR3 DNA sequence: TGTGCCAGCAGTTACTCAGGGTCTCCGGCCGATACGCAGTATTTT.

The chain carries TRBV12-3 or TRBV12-4 and TRBJ2-2; D uncertain. Trimming stripped 1 base from V and 8 bases from J, with 11 bases between. The CDR3 has 14 amino acids. The CDR3 DNA reads as TGTGCCAGCAGTTTAGTATCCTATGGGGGGGAGCTGTTTTTT. Residues: CASSLVSYGGELFF.

The chain employs TRBV7-9 and TRBJ2-1; maybe TRBD2 (7 bases). The CDR3 loop spans 16 amino acids. CDR1 SEHNR and CDR2 FQNEAQ come from the germline V gene (reference sequence). Deletions cut 5 bases from V and 0 bases from J, with 14 bases between. CDR3 in DNA: TGTGCCAGCAGCAGCCCGGGGGGCGTCTCCTACAATGAGCAGTTCTTC. Translation: CASSSPGGVSYNEQFF.

This clonotype was recorded a few times. V gene TRBV5-5 combines with J gene TRBJ2-2, with D maybe TRBD1 (6 bases). Germline values: CDR1 SGHKS, CDR2 YYEKEE (reference sequence). The CDR3 sequence is 15 residues long. V was pared by 7 bases and J by 0 bases, with 13 bases between. DNA of the CDR3: TGTGCCAGCGCCGAGGACAGTCCGAACACCGGGGAGCTGTTTTTT. This translates into CASAEDSPNTGELFF.

This chain links TRBV6-5 with TRBJ2-1, with a tentative D call TRBD1 (5 bases). From germline, CDR1 is MNHEY and CDR2 SVGAGI. The CDR3 is 17 residues long. V was clipped by 6 bases and J by 5 bases, with 23 bases between them. This CDR3 reads CASRDRQGRKTDNEQFF. Here the CDR3 DNA reads TGTGCCAGCAGGGACCGTCAGGGTCGTAAGACCGACAATGAGCAGTTCTTC.

The rearrangement joins TRBV7-9 to TRBJ1-2, with TRBD1 as a possible D gene (6 bases). V was shortened by 0 bases and J by 7 bases, with 9 bases between the two germline ends. CDR1 and CDR2 (germline): SEHNR, FQNEAQ (reference sequence). The CDR3 length is 13 residues. DNA of the CDR3: TGTGCCAGCAGCTTAGCAGGGGGAGCTGGCTACACCTTC. As protein: CASSLAGGAGYTF.

This clonotype came up a few times. This chain uses TRBV19 with TRBJ2-1, with D tentatively TRBD1 (6 bases). The germline gives CDR1 LNHDA, CDR2 SQIVND (reference sequence). This CDR3 comprises 13 residues. V gave up 4 bases and J gave up 5 bases, with 9 bases separating them. This CDR3 is CASSTWTDNEQFF. CDR3 bases: TGTGCCAGTAGTACCTGGACAGACAATGAGCAGTTCTTC.

The rearrangement links TRBV27 to TRBJ1-6; tentative D call: TRBD1 (6 bases). Trimming cost V 5 bases and J 10 bases, with 12 bases left between them. The CDR3 contains 13 residues. Germline V lookup: CDR1 MNHEY, CDR2 SMNVEV (reference sequence). The CDR3 here is CASSGRGTSPLHF. DNA of the CDR3: TGTGCCAGCAGTGGACGAGGGACATCACCCCTCCACTTT.

V is TRBV6-5 and J is TRBJ1-5; 9 positions agree with TRBD1. The germline gives CDR1 MNHEY, CDR2 SVGAGI. Unmatched junction bases numbered 7, after V lost 6 bases and J lost 7 bases. CDR3 length: 14 residues. CDR3 protein: CASSRTGGRQPQHF. CDR3 DNA sequence: TGTGCCAGCAGCAGAACAGGGGGCCGGCAGCCCCAGCATTTT.

The genes are TRBV12-5 and TRBJ1-1; D possibly corresponds to TRBD1 (6 bases). This CDR3 spans 16 amino acids. V lost 5 bases, J lost 6 bases, and 22 bases lay in between. Germline CDR1 is LGHNT and CDR2 is FRNRAP. As DNA, the CDR3 is TGTGCTAGTGGTGAGGACTGGGGGAGGGGGACCCCTGAAGCTTTCTTT. It encodes CASGEDWGRGTPEAFF.

This clonotype was seen repeatedly, ten times or more. The J gene is TRBJ2-3, the V gene TRBV7-6; either TRBD1 or TRBD2 may fit D (5 bases each). The germline V gene encodes CDR1 SGHVS and CDR2 FNYEAQ. Trimming pared 2 bases from V and 6 bases from J, leaving 15 bases between. This CDR3 is built from 15 residues. The CDR3 reads CASSLLEGTEDTQYF. DNA of the CDR3: TGTGCCAGCAGCTTATTAGAGGGGACGGAGGATACGCAGTATTTT.

In its sample, this clonotype was seen many times. The genes are TRBV5-4 and TRBJ1-1; TRBD1 is a possible D gene (5 bases). CDR3 length equals 15 residues. Deletions cut 4 bases from V and 2 bases from J, with 15 bases between. In germline, CDR1 is SGHNT, CDR2 YYREEE (reference sequence). The CDR3 DNA sequence: TGTGCCAGCAGCGACCGGGACCACAAAAACACTGAAGCTTTCTTT. Amino acid sequence: CASSDRDHKNTEAFF.

The rearrangement joins TRBV6-6 to TRBJ2-1; 9 bases agree with TRBD2. The CDR3 contains 16 residues. V lost 3 bases, J lost 5 bases, and 8 bases stayed unmatched. Germline loops: CDR1 MNHNY, CDR2 SVGAGI (reference sequence). Here the CDR3 reads CASSYEAGGTDNEQFF. As DNA, the CDR3 is TGTGCCAGCAGTTATGAAGCGGGGGGCACCGACAATGAGCAGTTCTTC.

The CDR3: CASSYVRDEAFF. The CDR3 coding sequence is TGTGCCAGCAGCTATGTAAGGGATGAAGCTTTCTTT. The chain has TRBV7-3 and TRBJ1-1, with no clear D. Germline CDR1 is SGHTA and CDR2 is FQGTGA. Trimming left V 4 bases short and J 7 bases short, with 10 bases between. CDR3 length: 12 amino acids.

This clonotype was recorded a few times. J is TRBJ2-7 and V is TRBV5-6; 9 bases are a match to TRBD2. There are 15 residues in the CDR3. Germline V gene sequence: CDR1 SGHDT, CDR2 YYEEEE. J was trimmed by 5 bases and V by 4 bases; bases with no gene match: 10. CDR3 coding DNA: TGTGCCAGCAGCCCTCCGGCGGGGGGGATCGACGAGCAGTACTTC. This gives the protein CASSPPAGGIDEQYF. Based on the CDR3 plus reference TRBV5-6 and TRBJ2-7, the full variable domain is DAGVTQSPTHLIKTRGQQVTLRCSPKSGHDTVSWYQQALGQGPQFIFQYYEEEERQRGNFPDRFSGHQFPNYSSELNVNALLLGDSALYLCASSPPAGGIDEQYFGPGTRLTVT.